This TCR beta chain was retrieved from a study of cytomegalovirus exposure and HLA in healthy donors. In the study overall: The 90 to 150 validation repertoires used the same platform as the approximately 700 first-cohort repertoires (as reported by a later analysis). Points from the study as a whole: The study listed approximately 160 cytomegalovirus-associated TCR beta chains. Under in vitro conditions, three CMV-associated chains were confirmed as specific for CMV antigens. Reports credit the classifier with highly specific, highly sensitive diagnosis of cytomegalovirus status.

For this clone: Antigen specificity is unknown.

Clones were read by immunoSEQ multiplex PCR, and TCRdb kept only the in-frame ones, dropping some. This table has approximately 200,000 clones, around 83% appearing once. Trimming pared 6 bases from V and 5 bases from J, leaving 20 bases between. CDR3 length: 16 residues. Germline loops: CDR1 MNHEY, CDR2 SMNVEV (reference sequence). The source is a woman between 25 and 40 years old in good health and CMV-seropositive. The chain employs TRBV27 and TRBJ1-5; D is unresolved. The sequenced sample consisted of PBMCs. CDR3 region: CASSDGIGPWDQPQHF. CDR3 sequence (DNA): TGTGCCAGCAGCGACGGGATAGGTCCCTGGGATCAGCCCCAGCATTTT.